These 32 T cell receptor beta chains were sequenced from one sample in a study of blood T cells in healthy people across ages (dated by TCRdb to 2015 to 2017). The library came from 5' RACE. The listed sequencing device is Illumina HiSeq 2500. A second about 7 to 12 cycle PCR used a sample-barcoded 5' primer and a J-beta primer mix. Clones were called with MiXCR by TCRdb after fastp trimmed the public reads at Q25, and only in-frame beta chains were retained. All rows with the same CDR3 protein become a single entry with the most common DNA and genes. This sample lists over 1,200,000 distinct CDR3 sequences; roughly 59% were detected once. The top ten clonotypes cover over 5.5% of the sample. Material: blood. The source of these receptors is a man between 18 and 29 years old in good health.

This clonotype showed up just a few times. The chain links TRBV15 to TRBJ1-5; D possibly corresponds to TRBD1 (6 bases). Germline V gene data show CDR1 as LNHNV and CDR2 as YYDKDF (reference sequence). V lost 0 bases and J 6 bases, leaving 12 bases between the germline ends. This CDR3 spans 15 amino acids. The CDR3 DNA is TGTGCCACCAGCAGAGATGGGGGGCGAGGTCAGCCCCAGCATTTT. Translation gives CATSRDGGRGQPQHF. Combining the CDR3 with reference TRBV15 and TRBJ1-5 gives the whole variable domain DAMVIQNPRYQVTQFGKPVTLSCSQTLNHNVMYWYQQKSSQAPKLLFHYYDKDFNNEADTPDNFQSRRPNTSFCFLDIRSPGLGDTAMYLCATSRDGGRGQPQHFGDGTRLSIL.

V and J are TRBV5-1 and TRBJ1-1; 8 bases map to TRBD1. After removal of 4 bases from V and 5 bases from J, the junction contained 7 bases not matched to a gene. This CDR3 contains 14 residues. The germline gives CDR1 SGHRS, CDR2 YFSETQ. The CDR3 region is CASSDGQGDTEAFF. As DNA, the CDR3 is TGCGCCAGCAGCGATGGACAGGGAGATACTGAAGCTTTCTTT.

The rearrangement links TRBV27 to TRBJ1-5; D is perhaps TRBD1 (6 bases). The germline V gene encodes CDR1 MNHEY and CDR2 SMNVEV (reference sequence). V lost 4 bases, J lost 6 bases, and 13 bases lay in between. CDR3 size: 14 residues. As DNA, the CDR3 is TGTGCCAGCAGTTCAGGGGATAGCCTTCAGCCCCAGCATTTT. This sequence encodes CASSSGDSLQPQHF.

The rearrangement uses TRBV6-5 and TRBJ1-2; D call uncertain. V shed 0 bases and J shed 3 bases, with 8 bases lying between them. Germline-derived CDR1 and CDR2 are MNHEY and SVGAGI. The CDR3 has 14 amino acids. As DNA, the CDR3 is TGTGCCAGCAGTTACTCGCCAGACTACTATGGCTACACCTTC. Protein sequence: CASSYSPDYYGYTF.

The chain has TRBV7-9 and TRBJ2-1; 9 nucleotides match TRBD2. The CDR3 consists of 15 residues. The V gene end was trimmed by 2 bases and the J gene end by 6 bases; junction bases not matched to a gene: 5. CDR1 is SEHNR and CDR2 is FQNEAQ in the germline V gene (reference sequence). DNA of the CDR3: TGTGCCAGCAGCTTAATAGCGGGGGACCCCAATGAGCAGTTCTTC. As protein: CASSLIAGDPNEQFF.

The chain uses TRBV6-5 and TRBJ2-5; D is unresolved. The CDR3 extends over 14 amino acids. The germline V gene has CDR1 MNHEY and CDR2 SVGAGI. The V and J ends lost 2 bases and 2 bases respectively, with 9 bases between them. Written as DNA, the CDR3 is TGTGCCAGCAGTTACCTGGTCGGACAAGAGACCCAGTACTTC. Translated: CASSYLVGQETQYF.

This clonotype was counted a single time. The rearrangement joins TRBV29-1 to TRBJ1-1, with D hard to call. Germline V gene lookup returns CDR1 SQVTM and CDR2 ANQGSEA. Deletions cut 6 bases from V and 0 bases from J, with 11 bases between. The CDR3 contains 13 residues. The CDR3 DNA follows: TGCAGCGTACAGACGGTCATGAACACTGAAGCTTTCTTT. Protein: CSVQTVMNTEAFF.

The rearrangement joins TRBV5-1 to TRBJ2-1; TRBD1 matches 10 bases. The J segment lost 12 bases and the V segment lost 3 bases, leaving 6 bases of the junction unmatched. CDR3 size: 13 residues. CDR1 is SGHRS and CDR2 is YFSETQ in the germline V gene. CDR3 sequence: CASSWEGQGLQFF. In nucleotides, the CDR3 is TGCGCCAGCAGCTGGGAGGGACAGGGGTTGCAGTTCTTC.

This clonotype was counted once. The chain is built from TRBV6-2 or TRBV6-3 and TRBJ1-4; D perhaps matches TRBD1 (5 bases). The CDR3 spans 14 residues. V lost 6 bases and J lost 8, with 16 bases in between. In germline, CDR1 is MNHEY, CDR2 SVGEGT. The CDR3 protein is CASSFIGVGEKLFF. CDR3 nucleotide sequence: TGTGCCAGCAGCTTCATAGGGGTTGGAGAAAAACTGTTTTTT.

The gene calls are TRBV3-1 and TRBJ2-3; D gene uncertain. There are 11 residues in the CDR3. V dropped 3 bases and J dropped 12 bases, with 10 bases sitting between them. CDR1 is LGHDT and CDR2 is YNNKEL in the germline V gene (reference sequence). The CDR3 nucleotides read TGTGCCAGCAGCCAGCTTCAAGACCAGTATTTT. It translates to CASSQLQDQYF.

The CDR3 spells CASTLDAGFGANVLTF. CDR3 DNA: TGTGCCAGCACCCTCGATGCAGGGTTCGGGGCCAACGTCCTGACTTTC. The chain recombines TRBV7-2 with TRBJ2-6; a possible D gene is TRBD1 (5 bases). Germline CDR1 reads SGHTA; CDR2 reads FQGNSA. V lost 7 bases, J lost 4 bases, and 17 bases lay in between. CDR3 length equals 16 residues.

This clonotype was counted a few times. This sequence joins TRBV7-8 and TRBJ2-1; 9 bases are shared with TRBD1. There are 17 residues in the CDR3. Germline values: CDR1 SGHVS, CDR2 FQNEAQ. J was trimmed by 4 bases and V by 5 bases; bases with no gene match: 12. The CDR3 spells CASSPRERGTGYNEQFF. The CDR3 DNA reads as TGTGCCAGCAGCCCTCGGGAGAGGGGGACAGGGTACAATGAGCAGTTCTTC.

CDR3 sequence reads: CSVTGTEFPNEKLFF. For the CDR3, the DNA is TGCAGCGTAACCGGGACCGAGTTCCCCAATGAAAAACTGTTTTTT. The V gene is TRBV29-1, the J gene TRBJ1-4; perhaps TRBD1 as D (5 bases). V lost 6 bases and J lost 5, with 19 bases in between. In germline, CDR1 is SQVTM, CDR2 ANQGSEA. The CDR3 contains 15 residues.

The rearrangement links TRBV10-3 to TRBJ2-7; a possible D gene is TRBD2 (6 bases). Trimming took 5 bases from V and 2 from J, leaving 10 bases between them. Looked up from germline, CDR1 is ENHRY and CDR2 is SYGVKD. The length of the CDR3 is 13 residues. Here the CDR3 reads CAISPGLTYEQYF. CDR3 DNA sequence: TGTGCCATCAGTCCGGGACTGACCTACGAGCAGTACTTC.

The chain recombines TRBV25-1 with TRBJ2-4; D unresolved. The CDR3 totals 14 residues. Looked up from germline, CDR1 is MGHDK and CDR2 is SYGVNS. V was cut by 2 bases and J by 9 bases, with 14 bases left in between. The CDR3 reads CASSEASITSIQYF. The CDR3 region has the DNA TGTGCCAGCAGTGAAGCTTCGATCACATCCATTCAGTACTTC. Full variable domain (remainder filled in from reference TRBV25-1 and TRBJ2-4): EADIYQTPRYLVIGTGKKITLECSQTMGHDKMYWYQQDPGMELHLIHYSYGVNSTEKGDLSSESTVSRIRTEHFPLTLESARPSHTSQYLCASSEASITSIQYFGAGTRLSVL.

V usage is TRBV15 and J usage is TRBJ1-5; unclear D gene. Trimming took 5 bases from V and 6 from J, leaving 11 bases between them. CDR1 and CDR2 from the germline V gene are LNHNV and YYDKDF (reference sequence). CDR3 length: 13 residues. The CDR3 DNA is TGTGCCACCAGCCGAGGACCGAGTCAGCCCCAGCATTTT. Amino acids: CATSRGPSQPQHF.

A few counts support this clonotype. The DNA for the CDR3 is TGTGCCAGCCCGGGGGGCTACGAGCAGTACTTC. Translated, it gives CASPGGYEQYF. The chain has TRBV2 and TRBJ2-7; TRBD2 aligns across 7 bases. Looked up from germline, CDR1 is SNHLY and CDR2 is FYNNEI. The CDR3 has 11 amino acids. With V trimmed by 8 bases and J by 3 bases, 1 base remained unmatched.

This rearrangement joins TRBV3-1 to TRBJ1-2; D is uncertain. Germline CDR1 LGHDT, CDR2 YNNKEL (reference sequence). The CDR3 covers 11 residues. V was pared by 7 bases and J by 7 bases, with 10 bases between. CDR3: CASMNWGGYTF. CDR3 nucleotides: TGTGCCAGCATGAATTGGGGTGGCTACACCTTC.

In this sample, this clonotype turned up a few times. V is TRBV20-1 and J is TRBJ2-1, with TRBD2 matching 10 bases. The trim removed 5 bases at V and 1 base at J, leaving 14 bases unmatched. This CDR3 contains 18 residues. Germline lookup yields CDR1 DFQATT and CDR2 SNEGSKA (reference sequence). The CDR3 DNA reads as TGCAGTGCTGGAGGGGGGGTCCGACTAGCGGGTTCCTACAATGAGCAGTTCTTC. It translates to CSAGGGVRLAGSYNEQFF.

The V and J genes are TRBV5-5 and TRBJ2-7, with a tentative D call TRBD1 (7 bases). V lost 0 bases, J lost 7 bases, and 32 bases lay in between. CDR3 length equals 20 residues. From germline, CDR1 is SGHKS and CDR2 YYEKEE (reference sequence). The CDR3 nucleotides are TGTGCCAGCAGCTTGGAGGAGGGGGCCCTCCTTCTAAGCTCCTACAATGAGCAGTACTTC. This encodes CASSLEEGALLLSSYNEQYF.

This clonotype turned up a few times. The chain is built from TRBV2 and TRBJ1-2, with 7 nucleotides matching TRBD1. The germline V gene has CDR1 SNHLY and CDR2 FYNNEI. The CDR3 is made up of 14 amino acids. Trimming cost V 7 bases and J 0 bases; bases outside gene matches: 5. Here the CDR3 reads CASIRDSSNYGYTF. CDR3 in DNA: TGTGCCAGCATCCGGGACAGTTCTAACTATGGCTACACCTTC.

This chain uses TRBV18 with TRBJ2-7, with D unresolved. Per germline, CDR1 KGHSH and CDR2 LQKENI. The V end lost 3 bases, the J end lost 2 bases, and 17 bases lay between the germline ends. The CDR3 length is 16 residues. The CDR3 nucleotides read TGTGCCAGCTCACCCGACCGACGAGTAGCAGCCTACGAGCAGTACTTC. This codes for CASSPDRRVAAYEQYF.

This chain joins TRBV27 and TRBJ2-5; 9 positions agree with TRBD1. The end of the DNA fits TRBJ2-7 better, so the J call may be wrong. CDR1 is MNHEY, CDR2 SMNVEV, per germline (reference sequence). The CDR3 is 14 residues long. CDR3 nucleotides: TGTGCCAGCAGAGTCCCGGGACAGGGTTACGAGCAGTACTTC. Translating gives CASRVPGQGYEQYF.

This sequence joins TRBV4-3 and TRBJ1-4; D call uncertain. The CDR3 has 16 residues. CDR1 and CDR2 from the germline V gene are LGHNA and YSLEER. V lost 2 bases, J lost 5 bases, and 15 bases lay in between. This CDR3 is CASSQRPESQNEKLFF. As DNA, the CDR3 is TGCGCCAGCAGCCAAAGGCCAGAAAGTCAAAATGAAAAACTGTTTTTT.

This clonotype was seen only a few times. The rearrangement uses TRBV27 and TRBJ2-1; TRBD1 matches 8 bases. With V trimmed by 3 bases and J by 7 bases, 8 bases remained unmatched. Germline loops: CDR1 MNHEY, CDR2 SMNVEV (reference sequence). This CDR3 has 15 residues. The CDR3 DNA reads TGTGCCAGCAGTTTTTTTCAGGGGGCACATAATGAGCAGTTCTTC. Encoded protein: CASSFFQGAHNEQFF.

CDR3 residues: CASSFSPRAGYNEQFF. As DNA, the CDR3 is TGTGCCAGCAGCTTCTCCCCCAGGGCTGGTTATAATGAGCAGTTCTTC. The V and J genes are TRBV7-9 and TRBJ2-1, with a possible D match to TRBD1 (5 bases). The CDR3 contains 16 residues. Germline V CDR1 and CDR2: SEHNR, FQNEAQ (reference sequence). Trimming shortened V by 3 bases and J by 7 bases, and 19 bases separated the two germline ends.

V gene TRBV29-1 combines with J gene TRBJ2-1; 8 positions agree with TRBD2. Losses at the gene ends were 6 bases for V and 8 bases for J; bases not matched to a gene: 12. Germline lookup yields CDR1 SQVTM and CDR2 ANQGSEA. There are 14 residues in the CDR3. Here the CDR3 DNA reads TGCAGCGTGGTTAGTTGGGCCGGGAGGGATGAGCAGTTCTTC. As protein: CSVVSWAGRDEQFF.

V is TRBV29-1 and J is TRBJ2-1; the D is unclear. CDR3 length: 17 amino acids. The V end was cut by 0 bases, the J end by 0 bases, with 15 bases between. The germline CDR1 and CDR2 sequences are SQVTM and ANQGSEA. The chain's CDR3 is CSVEDAWAKGSYNEQFF. The CDR3 bases are TGCAGCGTTGAAGATGCCTGGGCGAAGGGCTCCTACAATGAGCAGTTCTTC.

In its sample, this clonotype was seen a few times. This rearrangement joins TRBV14 to TRBJ2-6, with D hard to call. Germline V gene sequence: CDR1 SGHDN, CDR2 FVKESK. The CDR3 is 17 amino acids. The ends were cut back, 3 bases at V and 0 bases at J, with 12 bases in the middle. The CDR3 loop reads CASSHLTRISGANVLTF. As DNA, the CDR3 is TGTGCCAGCAGCCACCTGACCAGGATCTCTGGGGCCAACGTCCTGACTTTC.

The genes are TRBV27 and TRBJ2-5, with D uncertain. This CDR3 is built from 16 residues. Germline assignment: CDR1 MNHEY and CDR2 SMNVEV (reference sequence). The germline V and J ends were trimmed by 2 bases and 1 base, with 14 bases remaining between them. CDR3 sequence: CASSLLLPRSQETQYF. The CDR3 nucleotides read TGTGCCAGCAGTTTACTCCTCCCAAGGAGCCAAGAGACCCAGTACTTC.

The V call is TRBV7-8, the J call TRBJ1-5, with D perhaps matching TRBD1 (6 bases). Trimming removed 4 bases at V and 6 bases at J, with 16 bases between. The V gene's germline CDR1 is SGHVS and CDR2 FQNEAQ. CDR3 size: 15 residues. The CDR3 region has the DNA TGTGCCAGCAGCTCCGATGGGGGGCGCGGTCAGCCCCAGCATTTT. Residues: CASSSDGGRGQPQHF.

The J gene is TRBJ1-1, the V gene TRBV5-1, with D possibly TRBD1 on 5 matching bases. Germline CDR1 SGHRS, CDR2 YFSETQ. The V end was cut by 3 bases, the J end by 1 base, with 10 bases between. The CDR3 has 14 residues. The CDR3 loop reads CASSYRTPNTEAFF. CDR3 coding DNA: TGCGCCAGCAGCTACAGGACTCCGAACACTGAAGCTTTCTTT.